A single sample gave rise to the 8 T cell receptor beta chains below, sequenced in a study of tumor-infiltrating lymphocytes in oesophageal squamous cell carcinoma. TCRdb reprocessed the PCR reads via MiXCR and lists one record per CDR3 protein. The sample carries 15,000 to 20,000 distinct CDR3 sequences, approximately 40% recorded once. What was sequenced was esophageal tumor tissue. All receptors derive from a male donor with esophageal squamous cell carcinoma.

The rearrangement joins TRBV7-4 to TRBJ2-2; TRBD1 aligns across 9 bases. J gave up 5 bases and V 3 bases, and 7 bases lay outside the gene matches. The germline V gene encodes CDR1 SGHVT and CDR2 SQSDAQ. This CDR3 has 16 amino acids. The CDR3 coding sequence is TGTGCCAGCAGCTTCCGGGACAGGGTATTGACCGGGGAGCTGTTTTTT. It translates to CASSFRDRVLTGELFF.

This clonotype has at least ten counts. This rearrangement joins TRBV27 to TRBJ2-1, with 11 bases that match TRBD1. The junction had 4 bases not matched to a gene; V was cut back by 5 bases and J by 4 bases. CDR1 is MNHEY, CDR2 SMNVEV, per germline (reference sequence). The CDR3 is made up of 15 amino acids. In nucleotides, the CDR3 is TGTGCCAGCAGTACCGGGACAGGGGGTTACAATGAGCAGTTCTTC. Translation gives CASSTGTGGYNEQFF.

The rearrangement links TRBV7-4 to TRBJ2-5, with D maybe TRBD1 (6 bases). This CDR3 region has 17 residues. Germline V gene data show CDR1 as SGHVT and CDR2 as SQSDAQ. V was trimmed by 2 bases and J by 0 bases, leaving 16 bases between them. In nucleotides, the CDR3 is TGTGCCAGCAGCTTAAGGTATGGGGACAACCACCAAGAGACCCAGTACTTC. This codes for CASSLRYGDNHQETQYF.

This rearrangement joins TRBV2 to TRBJ2-1; maybe TRBD1 (6 bases). The tail of the sequence fits TRBJ2-7 better, so the J call may be wrong. The CDR3 runs 12 residues. Germline CDR1 and CDR2: SNHLY and FYNNEI. In DNA, the CDR3 is TGTGCCGGGGGCCCGATGGGGTACGAGCAGTACTTC. Amino acid sequence: CAGGPMGYEQYF.

The chain uses TRBV28 and TRBJ1-1; D is uncertain. Per germline, CDR1 MDHEN and CDR2 SYDVKM. The CDR3 runs 18 residues. V was cut by 5 bases and J by 1 base, with 23 bases left in between. As DNA, the CDR3 is TGTGCCAGCAGTCCCAGATACCAGTACCCGGGCCGGAACACTGAAGCTTTCTTT. It translates to CASSPRYQYPGRNTEAFF.

The rearrangement uses TRBV7-3 and TRBJ2-5, with a possible D match to TRBD1 (6 bases). The CDR3 loop spans 14 amino acids. V gave up 1 base and J gave up 11 bases, with 17 bases separating them. CDR1 and CDR2 (germline): SGHTA, FQGTGA. As DNA, the CDR3 is TGTGCCAGCAGCTTAATGTACGGGTGGGGGACACAGTACTTC. This codes for CASSLMYGWGTQYF.

Comment on this clonotype: The CDR3 does not end in the conserved phenylalanine or tryptophan, so this is likely a read error. No DNA is shown, since the ends of the CDR3 on it are uncertain; the CDR3 is the one TCRdb lists. This chain links TRBV27 with TRBJ2-7. From its first to its last residue, the CDR3 has 13 amino acids. Per the germline V gene, CDR1 is MNHEY and CDR2 is SMNVEV (reference sequence). The CDR3 spells CASRGGGGYTFGS.

This clonotype qualifies as medium-sized. The chain couples TRBV12-3 or TRBV12-4 to TRBJ2-3, with TRBD1 matching over 7 bases. The CDR3 covers 15 residues. The J segment lost 0 bases and the V segment lost 7 bases, leaving 7 bases of the junction unmatched. The CDR3: CASTWDSLSTDTQYF. In DNA form, the CDR3 reads TGTGCCAGCACGTGGGACAGCCTTAGCACAGATACGCAGTATTTT.